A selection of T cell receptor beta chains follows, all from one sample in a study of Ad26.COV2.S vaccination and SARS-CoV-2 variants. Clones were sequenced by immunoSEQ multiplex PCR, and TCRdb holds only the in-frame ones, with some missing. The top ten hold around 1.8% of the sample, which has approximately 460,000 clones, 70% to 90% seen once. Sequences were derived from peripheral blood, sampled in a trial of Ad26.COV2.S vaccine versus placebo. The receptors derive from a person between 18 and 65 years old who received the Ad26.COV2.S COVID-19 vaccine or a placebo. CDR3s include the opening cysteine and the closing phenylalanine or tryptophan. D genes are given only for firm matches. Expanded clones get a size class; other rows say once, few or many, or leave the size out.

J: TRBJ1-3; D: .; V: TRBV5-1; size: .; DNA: TGCGCCAGCAGCCCCGGATCTGGAAACACCATATATTTT; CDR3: CASSPGSGNTIYF
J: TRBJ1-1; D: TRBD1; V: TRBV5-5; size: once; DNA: TGTGCCAGCAGCCCATGGGACAGGGCGAACACTGAAGCTTTCTTT; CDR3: CASSPWDRANTEAFF
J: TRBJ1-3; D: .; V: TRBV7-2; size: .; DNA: TGTGCCAGCAGCTTAGTCGGCGGTAGAAACACCATATATTTT; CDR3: CASSLVGGRNTIYF
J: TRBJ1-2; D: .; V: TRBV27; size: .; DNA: TGTGCCAGCAAACAGTGGGACGGAATCTCGCACTACACCTTC; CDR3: CASKQWDGISHYTF
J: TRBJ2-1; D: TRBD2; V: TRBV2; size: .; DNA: TGTGCCAGCAGTGATGTGGGGGGGGTTTACAATGAGCAGTTCTTC; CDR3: CASSDVGGVYNEQFF
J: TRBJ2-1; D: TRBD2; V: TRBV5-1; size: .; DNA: TGCGCCAGCAGCTTGATCTTGACTAGCGGGAGGGAGCCGTTCTTC; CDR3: CASSLILTSGREPFF
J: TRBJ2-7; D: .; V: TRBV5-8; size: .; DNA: TGTGCCAGCAGCTTGGTAGGCAGTACCTACGAGCAGTACTTC; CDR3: CASSLVGSTYEQYF
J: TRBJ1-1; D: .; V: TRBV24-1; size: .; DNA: TGTGCCACCAGTGATCCCCCTTCAACAGGGAACACTGAAGCTTTCTTT; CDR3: CATSDPPSTGNTEAFF
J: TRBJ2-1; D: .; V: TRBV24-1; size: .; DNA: TGTGCCACCAGTGATTTTGGGCGGGACACCTACAATGAGCAGTTCTTC; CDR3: CATSDFGRDTYNEQFF
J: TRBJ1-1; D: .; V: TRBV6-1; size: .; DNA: TGTGCCAGCAGTGAAAGGTCTAAGAACACTGAAGCTTTCTTT; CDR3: CASSERSKNTEAFF
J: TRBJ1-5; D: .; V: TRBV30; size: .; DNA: TGTGCCTGGAGTGTAGGATTTAGCAATCAGCCCCAGCATTTT; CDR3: CAWSVGFSNQPQHF
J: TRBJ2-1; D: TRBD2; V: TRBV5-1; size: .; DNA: TGCGCCAGCAGCTTTTTGGCGGGAGGTCGCGAGCAGTTCTTC; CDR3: CASSFLAGGREQFF
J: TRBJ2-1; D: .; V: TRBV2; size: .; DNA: TGTGCCAGCAGGGCCCTTAGCGAGTCCTACAATGAGCAGTTCTTC; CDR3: CASRALSESYNEQFF
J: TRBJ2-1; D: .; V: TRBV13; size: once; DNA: TGTGCCAGCAGCTTGGGGCTATCCAAGATCAATGAGCAGTTCTTC; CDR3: CASSLGLSKINEQFF
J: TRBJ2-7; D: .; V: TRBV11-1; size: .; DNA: TGTGCCAGCAGCTTAACCGGGAGTTCCGCCTACGAGCAGTACTTC; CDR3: CASSLTGSSAYEQYF
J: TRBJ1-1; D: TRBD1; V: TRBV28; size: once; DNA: TGTGCCAGCAGATTCAATACAGGGGGCAGGGACACTGAAGCTTTCTTT; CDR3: CASRFNTGGRDTEAFF
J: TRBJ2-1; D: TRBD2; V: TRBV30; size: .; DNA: TGTGCCTGGAAAACTAGCGGGAGCCCGAATGAGCAGTTCTTC; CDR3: CAWKTSGSPNEQFF
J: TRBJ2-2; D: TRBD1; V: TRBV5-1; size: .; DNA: TGCGCCAGCAACCCGGGACAGTTTCAGGCCGGGGAGCTGTTTTTT; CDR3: CASNPGQFQAGELFF
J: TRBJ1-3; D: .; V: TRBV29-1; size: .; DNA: TGCAGCGCTGAACGGGGAAACACCATATATTTT; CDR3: CSAERGNTIYF
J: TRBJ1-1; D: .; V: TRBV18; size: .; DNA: TGTGCCAGCTCAATCGCGTCCGGGGGGAGGAAGGCTGAAGCTTTCTTT; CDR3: CASSIASGGRKAEAFF
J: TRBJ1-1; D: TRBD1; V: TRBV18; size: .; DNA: TGTGCCAGCTCACCTACACAGGGGGAAACTGAAGCTTTCTTT; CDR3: CASSPTQGETEAFF
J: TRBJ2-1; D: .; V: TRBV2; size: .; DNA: TGTGCCAGCAGTTCCAGTTTCGATGAGCAGTTCTTC; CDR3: CASSSSFDEQFF
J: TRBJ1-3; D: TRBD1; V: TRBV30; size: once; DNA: TGTGCCTGGAGACGACAGGGGATTGGAAACACCATATATTTT; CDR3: CAWRRQGIGNTIYF
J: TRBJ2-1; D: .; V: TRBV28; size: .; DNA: TGTGCCAGCATCTCCCCTGGCCCCTCATCCAATGAGCAGTTCTTC; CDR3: CASISPGPSSNEQFF
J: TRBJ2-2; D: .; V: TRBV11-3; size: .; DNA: TGTGCCAGCAGCTTATCGGCTGGTTGGGGCACCGGGGAGCTGTTTTTT; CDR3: CASSLSAGWGTGELFF
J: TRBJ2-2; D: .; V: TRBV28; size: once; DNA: TGTGCCAGCAGTTCTACCGGACCAGGGATCGGGGAGCTGTTTTTT; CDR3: CASSSTGPGIGELFF
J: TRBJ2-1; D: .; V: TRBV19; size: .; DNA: TGTGCCAGTAGTATCCCCGGGGCAGTCACGAACAATGAGCAGTTCTTC; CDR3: CASSIPGAVTNNEQFF
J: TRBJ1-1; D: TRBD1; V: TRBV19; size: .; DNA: TGTGCCAGTATTCGGGGGACAGCCATGAACACTGAAGCTTTCTTT; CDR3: CASIRGTAMNTEAFF
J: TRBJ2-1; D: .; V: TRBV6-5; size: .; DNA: TGTGCCAGCAGGCCGAGGGGGAGCTTCGACAATGAGCAGTTCTTC; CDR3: CASRPRGSFDNEQFF
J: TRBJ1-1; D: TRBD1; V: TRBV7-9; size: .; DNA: TGTGCCAGCAGCGGTCAGGGGGCGGGTGAAGCTTTCTTT; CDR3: CASSGQGAGEAFF
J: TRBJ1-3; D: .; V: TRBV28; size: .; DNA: TGTGCCAGCAGTACCCCGAAGGGGCCGAAACCCTCTGGAAACACCATATATTTT; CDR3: CASSTPKGPKPSGNTIYF
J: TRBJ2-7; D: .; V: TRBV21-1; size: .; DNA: TGTGCCAGCAGGCCGATCTGGAAGTCCTACGAGCAGTACTTC; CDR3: CASRPIWKSYEQYF
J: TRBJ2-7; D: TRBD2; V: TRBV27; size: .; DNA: TGTGCCAGCAGTTTATTCGCGGGAGAGGCAAAAGAGCAGTACTTC; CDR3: CASSLFAGEAKEQYF
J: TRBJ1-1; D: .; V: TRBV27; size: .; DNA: TGTGCCAGCAGTTCCTCACTAATGTACAACTCCGGGACTGAAGCTTTCTTT; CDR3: CASSSSLMYNSGTEAFF
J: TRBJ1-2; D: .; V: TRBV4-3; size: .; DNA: TGCGCCAGCAGCCAAGATCTGTCTAACTATGGCTACACCTTC; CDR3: CASSQDLSNYGYTF
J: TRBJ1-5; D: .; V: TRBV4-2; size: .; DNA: TGTGCCAGCAGCCAAGGTGGGGCTGATCAGCCCCAGCATTTT; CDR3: CASSQGGADQPQHF
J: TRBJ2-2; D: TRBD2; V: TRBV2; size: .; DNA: TGTGCCGGCCGGACTAGCTCGGTCGGGGAGCTGTTTTTT; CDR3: CAGRTSSVGELFF
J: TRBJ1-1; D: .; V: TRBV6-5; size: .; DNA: TGTGCCAGCAGCCAGCGCCCGGGGATGTCTGAAGCTTTCTTT; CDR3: CASSQRPGMSEAFF
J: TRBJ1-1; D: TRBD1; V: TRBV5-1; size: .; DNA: TGCGCCAGCAGCACGGGACAGACTTCTTACATGAACACTGAAGCTTTCTTT; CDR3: CASSTGQTSYMNTEAFF
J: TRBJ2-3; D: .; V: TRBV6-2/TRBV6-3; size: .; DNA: TGTGCCAGCAGCTCCAGCGGGTCGGGGCAGTATTTT; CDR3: CASSSSGSGQYF
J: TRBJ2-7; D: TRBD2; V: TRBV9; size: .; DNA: TGTGCCAGCAGCGGTCGGCCAACTAGCGGATACTACGAGCAGTACTTC; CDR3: CASSGRPTSGYYEQYF
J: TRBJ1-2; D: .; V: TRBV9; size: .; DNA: TGTGCCAGCAGAGCTCTTTATGGCTACACCTTC; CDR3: CASRALYGYTF